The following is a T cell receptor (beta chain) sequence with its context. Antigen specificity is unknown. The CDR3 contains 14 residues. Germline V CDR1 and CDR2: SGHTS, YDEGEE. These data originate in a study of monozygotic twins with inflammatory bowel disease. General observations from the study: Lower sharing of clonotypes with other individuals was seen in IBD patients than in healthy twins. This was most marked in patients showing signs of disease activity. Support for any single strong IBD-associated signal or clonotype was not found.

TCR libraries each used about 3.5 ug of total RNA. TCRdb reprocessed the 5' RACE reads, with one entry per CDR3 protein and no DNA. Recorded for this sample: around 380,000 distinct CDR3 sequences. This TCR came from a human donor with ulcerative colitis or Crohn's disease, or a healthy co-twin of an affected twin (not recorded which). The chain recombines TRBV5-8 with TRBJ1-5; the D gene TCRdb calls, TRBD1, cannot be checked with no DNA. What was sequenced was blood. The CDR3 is CASSLAGQGEPQHF.